The clone carrying this TCR beta chain was seen only a few times. Its specificity is not known. At one end the junction does not follow the germline gene, possibly because of a read error. The template was genomic DNA from peripheral blood, not RNA. Rearranged V-D-J TRB sequences were amplified with a mixed TRB-A/B primer pool. TCRdb re-called the multiplex PCR reads through MiXCR, storing one row per CDR3 protein. Here the sample spans about 2,400 distinct CDR3 sequences, 51% being singletons. The sample originates from a study of T cell repertoires in aging, cancer and after chemotherapy. Study details: Paired samples before and after chemotherapy came from chronic lymphocytic leukemia patients on fludarabine- or bendamustine-based regimens.

General observations from the study: Untreated cancer patients had significantly lower blood TCR diversity than age-matched healthy donors. Immunological memory after chemotherapy cannot be judged from the repertoire data. Median generation probability rose over the chemotherapy interval in each cancer cohort, suggesting rebound thymic output.

The material sequenced was blood. This TCR was recovered from a human donor with a blood cancer.

CDR3 protein: CAISAQHNEQFF. The CDR3 bases are TGTGCCATCAGTGCGCAGCACAATGAGCAGTTCTTC. This rearrangement joins TRBV6-5 to TRBJ2-1; D remains ambiguous. The CDR3 extends over 12 amino acids. Looked up from germline, CDR1 is MNHEY and CDR2 is SVGAGI.